These 3 T cell receptor beta chains came from one sample sequenced in a study of blood T cell repertoires in COVID-19. Data came from immunoSEQ multiplex PCR; TCRdb stores just in-frame clones and leaves some out. The sample gives about 270,000 clones, less than 85% of which show up once; roughly 3% is in the top ten. The sequenced material came from peripheral blood. The receptors were sampled from a woman between 18 and 30 years old with acute or convalescent COVID-19.

The V call is TRBV11-2, the J call TRBJ1-4; 8 bases are a match to TRBD1. Germline CDR1 is SGHAT and CDR2 is FQNNGV. J was trimmed by 2 bases and V by 4 bases; bases with no gene match: 3. The length of the CDR3 is 15 residues. CDR3 sequence (DNA): TGTGCCAGCAGCTACCACAGGGGGACTAATGAAAAACTGTTTTTT. This translates into CASSYHRGTNEKLFF. Full variable domain (missing parts from reference TRBV11-2 and TRBJ1-4): EAGVAQSPRYKIIEKRQSVAFWCNPISGHATLYWYQQILGQGPKLLIQFQNNGVVDDSQLPKDRFSAERLKGVDSTLKIQPAKLEDSAVYLCASSYHRGTNEKLFFGSGTQLSVL.

The rearrangement joins TRBV18 to TRBJ1-5, with D unclear. This CDR3 comprises 16 residues. V lost 3 bases, J lost 2 bases, and 14 bases lay in between. Germline V gene data show CDR1 as KGHSH and CDR2 as LQKENI. This CDR3 reads CASSPNSLPGNQPQHF. CDR3 in DNA: TGTGCCAGCTCACCGAACAGTCTCCCGGGCAATCAGCCCCAGCATTTT. The full variable domain, its missing parts supplied by reference TRBV18 and TRBJ1-5, is NAGVMQNPRHLVRRRGQEARLRCSPMKGHSHVYWYRQLPEEGLKFMVYLQKENIIDESGMPKERFSAEFPKEGPSILRIQQVVRGDSAAYFCASSPNSLPGNQPQHFGDGTRLSIL.

The chain employs TRBV18 and TRBJ1-1; D call uncertain. V lost 1 base to trimming and J lost 0 bases, with 18 bases between them. The CDR3 is 18 amino acids. Germline lookup yields CDR1 KGHSH and CDR2 LQKENI. Written as DNA, the CDR3 is TGTGCCAGCTCACCACGGGCTTCCCTACCTACAATGAACACTGAAGCTTTCTTT. Translated: CASSPRASLPTMNTEAFF.